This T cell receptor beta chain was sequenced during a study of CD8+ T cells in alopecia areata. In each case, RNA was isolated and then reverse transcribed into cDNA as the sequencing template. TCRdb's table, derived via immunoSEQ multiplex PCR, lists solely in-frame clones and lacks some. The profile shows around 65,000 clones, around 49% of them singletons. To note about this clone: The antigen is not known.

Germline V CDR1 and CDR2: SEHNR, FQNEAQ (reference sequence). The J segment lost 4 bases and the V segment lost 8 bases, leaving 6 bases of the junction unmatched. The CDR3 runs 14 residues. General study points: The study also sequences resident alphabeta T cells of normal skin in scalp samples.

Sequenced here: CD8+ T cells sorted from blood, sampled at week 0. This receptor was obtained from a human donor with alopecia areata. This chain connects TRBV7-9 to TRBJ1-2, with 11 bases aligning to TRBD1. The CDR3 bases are TGTGCCAGCGACGGACAGGGGGCTAGCTATGGCTACACCTTC. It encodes CASDGQGASYGYTF.